The 32 T cell receptor beta chains below come from one sample, sequenced in a study of CD8 T cells in ankylosing spondylitis. TCRdb redid the calling of the 5' RACE reads with MiXCR, one entry per CDR3 protein. This table holds about 340,000 distinct CDR3 sequences, 20% to 25% found once. The sequenced sample consisted of blood, either unsorted or a sorted T cell fraction (not recorded which). The receptors derive from a male donor with ankylosing spondylitis or in good health (not recorded which).

A few counts support this clonotype. The chain joins TRBV7-6 to TRBJ2-1; D is unclear. The CDR3 covers 12 residues. CDR1 and CDR2 (germline): SGHVS, FNYEAQ. V shed 5 bases and J shed 8 bases, with 10 bases lying between them. CDR3 bases: TGTGCCAGCAGCCCCACGGTTGATGAGCAGTTCTTC. Encoded protein: CASSPTVDEQFF.

This clonotype has a handful of counts. The V call is TRBV4-1, the J call TRBJ1-4, with D unclear. This CDR3 spans 14 amino acids. Germline V gene lookup returns CDR1 MGHRA and CDR2 YSYEKL. V gave up 1 base and J gave up 6 bases, with 9 bases separating them. The CDR3 loop is CASSQGRFYEKLFF. For the CDR3, the DNA is TGCGCCAGCAGCCAAGGCAGGTTTTATGAAAAACTGTTTTTT.

The rearrangement uses TRBV28 and TRBJ2-1; no reliable D call. Trimming cost V 5 bases and J 0 bases, with 11 bases left between them. This CDR3 comprises 15 residues. Per the germline V gene, CDR1 is MDHEN and CDR2 is SYDVKM. Here the CDR3 reads CASSPRFSSYNEQFF. CDR3 coding DNA: TGTGCCAGCAGTCCGAGGTTTTCCTCCTACAATGAGCAGTTCTTC.

V and J are TRBV7-9 and TRBJ2-3, with D perhaps matching TRBD1 (5 bases). The CDR3 runs to 15 residues. The germline CDR1 and CDR2 sequences are SEHNR and FQNEAQ (reference sequence). V gave up 9 bases and J gave up 0 bases, with 16 bases separating them. This CDR3 is CASKGWRNSTDTQYF. DNA for the CDR3: TGTGCCAGTAAGGGGTGGCGGAATAGCACAGATACGCAGTATTTT. Full variable domain (remainder filled in from reference TRBV7-9 and TRBJ2-3): DTGVSQNPRHKITKRGQNVTFRCDPISEHNRLYWYRQTLGQGPEFLTYFQNEAQLEKSRLLSDRFSAERPKGSFSTLEIQRTEQGDSAMYLCASKGWRNSTDTQYFGPGTRLTVL.

V is TRBV10-3 and J is TRBJ2-3; 11 bases are a match to TRBD2. CDR1 is ENHRY, CDR2 SYGVKD, per germline. The J segment lost 6 bases and the V segment lost 3 bases, leaving 8 bases of the junction unmatched. This CDR3 comprises 16 residues. The CDR3 reads CAISDTSGGPHDTQYF. The CDR3 DNA reads as TGTGCCATCAGTGATACTAGCGGGGGTCCTCACGATACGCAGTATTTT.

The gene calls are TRBV9 and TRBJ1-2; unclear D gene. The CDR3 spans 11 residues. Germline assignment: CDR1 SGDLS and CDR2 YYNGEE. The germline V and J ends were trimmed by 6 bases and 4 bases, with 7 bases remaining between them. CDR3 DNA sequence: TGTGCCAGCAACGCGGGCTATGGCTACACCTTC. This sequence encodes CASNAGYGYTF.

The chain carries TRBV7-8 and TRBJ2-3, with 7 positions matching TRBD2. The germline CDR1 and CDR2 sequences are SGHVS and FQNEAQ. The CDR3 is 16 residues long. The trim removed 5 bases at V and 1 base at J, leaving 9 bases unmatched. The CDR3 DNA sequence: TGTGCCAGCAGCCACGCCGGGACTATACGCACAGATACGCAGTATTTT. Translation: CASSHAGTIRTDTQYF. Full variable domain (outside the CDR3, taken from reference TRBV7-8 and TRBJ2-3): GAGVSQSPRYKVAKRGQDVALRCDPISGHVSLFWYQQALGQGPEFLTYFQNEAQLDKSGLPSDRFFAERPEGSVSTLKIQRTQQEDSAVYLCASSHAGTIRTDTQYFGPGTRLTVL.

The chain joins TRBV15 to TRBJ1-2, with D maybe TRBD1 (6 bases). Germline lookup yields CDR1 LNHNV and CDR2 YYDKDF (reference sequence). CDR3 size: 14 residues. V dropped 1 base and J dropped 4 bases, with 10 bases sitting between them. The CDR3 spells CATSRVGGAYGYTF. The CDR3 coding sequence is TGTGCCACCAGCAGAGTAGGGGGTGCCTATGGCTACACCTTC. Drawing the rest from reference TRBV15 and TRBJ1-2, the complete variable domain is DAMVIQNPRYQVTQFGKPVTLSCSQTLNHNVMYWYQQKSSQAPKLLFHYYDKDFNNEADTPDNFQSRRPNTSFCFLDIRSPGLGDTAMYLCATSRVGGAYGYTFGSGTRLTVV.

This clonotype turned up a few times. The V and J genes are TRBV20-1 and TRBJ1-2; a possible D gene is TRBD1 (6 bases). Trimming left V 1 base short and J 4 bases short, with 22 bases between. CDR1 and CDR2 (germline): DFQATT, SNEGSKA (reference sequence). This CDR3 comprises 17 residues. In DNA form, the CDR3 reads TGCAGTGCTAGAGGTTCGGTAGGGGACAACGCCCTCTATGGCTACACCTTC. Translated: CSARGSVGDNALYGYTF.

This clonotype was picked up a small number of times. The V and J genes are TRBV12-3 or TRBV12-4 and TRBJ2-1; tentatively, D is TRBD1 or TRBD2 (5 bases each). V lost 5 bases, J lost 6 bases, and 20 bases lay in between. The CDR3 contains 16 residues. As DNA, the CDR3 is TGTGCCAGCAGTCCGGCTGGGGACCCTTTGGCCAATGAGCAGTTCTTC. Its translation: CASSPAGDPLANEQFF.

This clonotype was seen only a few times. In DNA form, the CDR3 reads TGTGCCAGCAGCGTAGATGGGCCAGCGGGGGCTCCGTACAATGAGCAGTTCTTC. This encodes CASSVDGPAGAPYNEQFF. V is TRBV9 and J is TRBJ2-1, with 8 bases aligning to TRBD2. The germline CDR1 and CDR2 sequences are SGDLS and YYNGEE. The CDR3 consists of 18 residues. J gave up 4 bases and V 0 bases, and 12 bases lay outside the gene matches.

A few counts support this clonotype. The chain couples TRBV29-1 to TRBJ2-4; maybe TRBD2 (5 bases). CDR1 SQVTM and CDR2 ANQGSEA come from the germline V gene. Deletions cut 4 bases from V and 1 base from J, with 11 bases between. The CDR3 has 14 amino acids. In DNA, the CDR3 is TGCAGCGTTGCGCCGGGGTCGGCCAAAAACATTCAGTACTTC. Encoded protein: CSVAPGSAKNIQYF.

This clonotype is deemed medium-sized. The chain's CDR3 is CASSYLDTRNSPLHF. CDR3 coding DNA: TGTGCCAGCAGTTACCTGGACACTCGTAATTCACCCCTCCACTTT. This chain links TRBV6-5 with TRBJ1-6; D is possibly TRBD1 (5 bases). The CDR3 extends over 15 amino acids. Trimming stripped 2 bases from V and 6 bases from J, with 11 bases between. Germline assignment: CDR1 MNHEY and CDR2 SVGAGI.

This clonotype has just one count. J is TRBJ2-7 and V is TRBV2; 8 bases fit TRBD1. This CDR3 comprises 14 residues. Looked up from germline, CDR1 is SNHLY and CDR2 is FYNNEI. Trimming cost V 2 bases and J 6 bases; bases outside gene matches: 6. CDR3 DNA: TGTGCCAGCAGTGAAAGCAGGGGGCCTCGCGAGCAGTACTTC. This sequence encodes CASSESRGPREQYF.

This clonotype has more than one count but fewer than ten. This rearrangement joins TRBV6-6 to TRBJ2-4; D is perhaps TRBD1 (5 bases). Germline CDR1 MNHNY, CDR2 SVGAGI (reference sequence). V was clipped by 5 bases and J by 3 bases, with 8 bases between them. This CDR3 has 13 amino acids. The CDR3 DNA reads TGTGCCAGCAGTAAAGACAGCAAAAACATTCAGTACTTC. Translating gives CASSKDSKNIQYF.

V gene TRBV28 combines with J gene TRBJ2-6; 9 nucleotides match TRBD1. Germline CDR1 is MDHEN and CDR2 is SYDVKM. CDR3 length: 14 residues. V was pared by 10 bases and J by 5 bases, with 6 bases of the junction left unmatched. The CDR3 here is CATPDRGRANVLTF. The CDR3 nucleotides are TGTGCCACTCCGGACAGGGGTAGGGCCAACGTCCTGACTTTC.

This clonotype was seen a handful of times. This chain connects TRBV4-1 to TRBJ2-3; 9 bases line up with TRBD1. Germline V gene lookup returns CDR1 MGHRA and CDR2 YSYEKL. V shed 1 base and J 3 bases; nucleotides not matched to a gene: 14. The length of the CDR3 is 19 residues. CDR3 sequence (DNA): TGCGCCAGCAGCCAAGGGGGGACAGGGCTTATTCGAAGGACAGATACGCAGTATTTT. Its translation: CASSQGGTGLIRRTDTQYF.

The rearrangement uses TRBV7-8 and TRBJ2-5; 8 nucleotides line up with TRBD1. There are 16 residues in the CDR3. V gave up 0 bases and J gave up 2 bases; unmatched junction bases: 5. CDR1 and CDR2 from the germline V gene are SGHVS and FQNEAQ. The CDR3 bases are TGTGCCAGCAGCTTAGCCGGGACAGGAGAACAAGAGACCCAGTACTTC. It encodes CASSLAGTGEQETQYF. Variable domain in full (rest from reference TRBV7-8 and TRBJ2-5): GAGVSQSPRYKVAKRGQDVALRCDPISGHVSLFWYQQALGQGPEFLTYFQNEAQLDKSGLPSDRFFAERPEGSVSTLKIQRTQQEDSAVYLCASSLAGTGEQETQYFGPGTRLLVL.

In this sample, this clonotype turned up a few times. This chain joins TRBV6-7 and TRBJ2-5; 10 bases map to TRBD2. TRBV6-7 is placed among ORFs of uncertain function. The V segment lost 5 bases and the J segment 1 base; nucleotides outside the gene matches: 22. This CDR3 comprises 21 residues. The CDR3 sequence: CASSTGGFSPSGGLIQETQYF. The CDR3 DNA sequence: TGTGCCAGCAGTACAGGGGGTTTTTCGCCTAGCGGGGGCCTCATCCAAGAGACCCAGTACTTC.

This clonotype came up a few times. The chain joins TRBV4-1 to TRBJ2-7; D gene unclear. Trimming cost V 1 base and J 7 bases, with 17 bases left between them. Per the germline V gene, CDR1 is MGHRA and CDR2 is YSYEKL. The CDR3 runs to 15 residues. CDR3 sequence (DNA): TGCGCCAGCAGCCAAGGGGCGGCTAGTTCTCTTGAGCAGTACTTC. Amino acids: CASSQGAASSLEQYF.

This sequence joins TRBV13 and TRBJ2-7; 9 bases line up with TRBD1. This CDR3 contains 16 residues. V trimming: 2 bases; J trimming: 5 bases; junction bases outside the gene matches: 10. The germline V gene encodes CDR1 PRHDT and CDR2 FYEKMQ (reference sequence). CDR3 sequence reads: CASSLYDRTGAHEQYF. CDR3 nucleotide sequence: TGTGCCAGCAGCTTATACGACAGGACAGGGGCACACGAGCAGTACTTC.

This chain uses TRBV29-1 with TRBJ1-2, with D possibly being TRBD1 (6 bases). CDR1 and CDR2 from the germline V gene are SQVTM and ANQGSEA. The CDR3 runs to 11 residues. Between the trimmed V and J ends, which lost 6 bases and 7 bases, there was a span of 12 bases. The chain's CDR3 is CSVRGGPGYTF. The CDR3 DNA reads as TGCAGCGTGAGGGGGGGCCCTGGCTACACCTTC.

This chain uses TRBV11-2 with TRBJ2-2, with 7 bases identical to TRBD2. V was pared by 2 bases and J by 4 bases, with 7 bases of the junction left unmatched. CDR3 size: 16 residues. Looked up from germline, CDR1 is SGHAT and CDR2 is FQNNGV. CDR3 in DNA: TGTGCCAGCAGCTTATTAGACGGGAGGAGCACCGGGGAGCTGTTTTTT. It encodes CASSLLDGRSTGELFF.

This chain uses TRBV7-9 with TRBJ1-4; no clear D gene. V was shortened by 2 bases and J by 2 bases, with 6 bases between the two germline ends. Germline V CDR1 and CDR2: SEHNR, FQNEAQ (reference sequence). The CDR3 runs to 14 residues. In nucleotides, the CDR3 is TGTGCCAGCAGCTTAAGTGTCACTAATGAAAAACTGTTTTTT. It is translated as CASSLSVTNEKLFF.

A few counts support this clonotype. The chain links TRBV29-1 to TRBJ1-1, with D tentatively TRBD1 (6 bases). The CDR3 extends over 14 amino acids. Deletions cut 2 bases from V and 4 bases from J, with 14 bases between. From germline, CDR1 is SQVTM and CDR2 ANQGSEA. CDR3 loop: CSVETRTVSTEAFF. The CDR3 DNA reads TGCAGCGTTGAAACCAGGACAGTTAGCACTGAAGCTTTCTTT. The complete variable domain, with remaining parts taken from reference TRBV29-1 and TRBJ1-1, reads SAVISQKPSRDICQRGTSLTIQCQVDSQVTMMFWYRQQPGQSLTLIATANQGSEATYESGFVIDKFPISRPNLTFSTLTVSNMSPEDSSIYLCSVETRTVSTEAFFGQGTRLTVV.

There are a few counts of this clonotype. The chain employs TRBV28 and TRBJ1-2; D unclear. Germline CDR1 reads MDHEN; CDR2 reads SYDVKM. This CDR3 region has 13 residues. Trimming stripped 3 bases from V and 7 bases from J, with 12 bases between. CDR3 residues: CASSFTGVGGYTF. CDR3 coding DNA: TGTGCCAGCAGTTTCACCGGGGTCGGTGGCTACACCTTC.

The chain couples TRBV11-2 to TRBJ2-2; perhaps D is TRBD1 or TRBD2 (5 bases each). Trimming cost V 1 base and J 4 bases, with 13 bases left between them. Germline values: CDR1 SGHAT, CDR2 FQNNGV. This CDR3 has 16 amino acids. The CDR3 bases are TGTGCCAGCAGCTTAGGTCGGGGCTCCGGCACCGGGGAGCTGTTTTTT. It yields the protein CASSLGRGSGTGELFF.

The chain couples TRBV4-2 to TRBJ2-1, with D possibly TRBD2 on 5 matching bases. CDR1 and CDR2 (germline): LGHNA, YNFKEQ. The germline V and J ends were trimmed by 4 bases and 4 bases, with 17 bases remaining between them. The CDR3 is 16 residues long. This CDR3 is CASSPGLRAPYNEQFF. CDR3 nucleotides: TGTGCCAGCAGCCCCGGGCTGCGGGCTCCTTACAATGAGCAGTTCTTC.

The V and J genes are TRBV27 and TRBJ2-1, with 9 bases fitting TRBD1. Germline V gene sequence: CDR1 MNHEY, CDR2 SMNVEV (reference sequence). The trim removed 7 bases at V and 6 bases at J, leaving 7 bases unmatched. The CDR3 loop spans 14 amino acids. The chain's CDR3 is CASKGGQGPNEQFF. For the CDR3, the DNA is TGTGCCAGCAAGGGTGGACAGGGGCCCAATGAGCAGTTCTTC.

J is TRBJ2-1 and V is TRBV12-3 or TRBV12-4; 10 bases match TRBD2. The V gene end was trimmed by 7 bases and the J gene end by 6 bases; junction bases not matched to a gene: 9. The CDR3 is 15 amino acids. CDR3 residues: CASMGLLAGGNEQFF. As DNA, the CDR3 is TGTGCCAGCATGGGATTATTAGCGGGGGGCAATGAGCAGTTCTTC.

The table lists this clonotype with a few counts. The chain employs TRBV3-1 and TRBJ1-1; TRBD1 might be the D (5 bases). The CDR3 contains 15 residues. Germline CDR1 reads LGHDT; CDR2 reads YNNKEL (reference sequence). V was shortened by 0 bases and J by 7 bases, with 15 bases between the two germline ends. The CDR3 protein is CASSQDRMGLGEAFF. The DNA of the CDR3 is TGTGCCAGCAGCCAAGATCGGATGGGGCTCGGTGAAGCTTTCTTT.

V gene TRBV7-3 combines with J gene TRBJ2-1; D call uncertain. Germline CDR1 SGHTA, CDR2 FQGTGA. V lost 10 bases, J lost 7 bases, and 17 bases lay in between. This CDR3 contains 13 residues. CDR3 nucleotide sequence: TGTGCCACCCTCGGGCCTCGGTGGAATGAGCAGTTCTTC. This codes for CATLGPRWNEQFF. Complete variable domain (other parts from reference TRBV7-3 and TRBJ2-1): GAGVSQTPSNKVTEKGKYVELRCDPISGHTALYWYRQSLGQGPEFLIYFQGTGAADDSGLPNDRFFAVRPEGSVSTLKIQRTERGDSAVYLCATLGPRWNEQFFGPGTRLTVL.